This T cell receptor beta chain was found in a study of shared clonotypes between healthy human individuals. An assay was performed, and its level was deep. Using immunoSEQ multiplex PCR, the repertoire was profiled, and TCRdb retains in-frame clones only, with some absent. The repertoire has about a million clones, 75% of them found once; the top ten carry approximately 1.5%. Healthy HIV-negative adults without recent acute infections or vaccinations served as donors. For this clone: This sample includes further DNA sequences coding for the same CDR3.

The CDR3 is 15 residues long. Per germline, CDR1 SGHRS and CDR2 YFSETQ. V was clipped by 4 bases and J by 1 base; unmatched bases: 5. The sample was memory CD4+ T cells sorted from blood. Specified subset: CD45RA-negative fraction. This TCR was sampled from a man aged 18-30 years in good health. The V gene is TRBV5-1, the J gene TRBJ1-5, with 7 bases fitting TRBD1. The CDR3 loop reads CASSRDSPSNQPQHF. The CDR3 nucleotides read TGCGCCAGCAGCCGGGACAGTCCAAGCAATCAGCCCCAGCATTTT.